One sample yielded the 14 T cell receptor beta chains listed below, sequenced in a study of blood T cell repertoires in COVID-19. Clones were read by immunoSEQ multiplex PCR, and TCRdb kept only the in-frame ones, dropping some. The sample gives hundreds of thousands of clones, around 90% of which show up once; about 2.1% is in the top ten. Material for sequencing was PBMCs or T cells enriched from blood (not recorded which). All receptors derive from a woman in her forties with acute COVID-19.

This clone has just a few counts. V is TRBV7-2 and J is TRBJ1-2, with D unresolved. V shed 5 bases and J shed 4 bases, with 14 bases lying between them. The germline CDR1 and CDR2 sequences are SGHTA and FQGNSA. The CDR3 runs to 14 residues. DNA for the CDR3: TGTGCCAGCAGCGACCAACAGTACCTCTATGGCTACACCTTC. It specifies CASSDQQYLYGYTF.

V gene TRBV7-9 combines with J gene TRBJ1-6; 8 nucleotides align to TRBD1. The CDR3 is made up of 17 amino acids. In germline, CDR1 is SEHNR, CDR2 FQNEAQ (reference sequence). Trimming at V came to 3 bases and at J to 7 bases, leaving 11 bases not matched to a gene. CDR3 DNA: TGTGCCAGCAGCTTTGCAGGGGGCCCCGATTGGAATTCACCCCTCCACTTT. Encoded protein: CASSFAGGPDWNSPLHF.

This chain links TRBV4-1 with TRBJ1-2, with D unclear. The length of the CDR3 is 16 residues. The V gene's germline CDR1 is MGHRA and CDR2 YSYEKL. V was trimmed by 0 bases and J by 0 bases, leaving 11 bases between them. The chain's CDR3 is CASSQDFRESNYGYTF. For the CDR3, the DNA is TGCGCCAGCAGCCAAGATTTCCGGGAGTCTAACTATGGCTACACCTTC.

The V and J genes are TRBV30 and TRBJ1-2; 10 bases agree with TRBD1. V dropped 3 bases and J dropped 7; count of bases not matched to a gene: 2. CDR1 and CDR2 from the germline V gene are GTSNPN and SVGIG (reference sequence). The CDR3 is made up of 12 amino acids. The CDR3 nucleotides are TGTGCCTGGAGCGGGACAGGGGTTGGCTACACCTTC. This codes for CAWSGTGVGYTF. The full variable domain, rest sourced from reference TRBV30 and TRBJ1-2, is SQTIHQWPATLVQPVGSPLSLECTVEGTSNPNLYWYRQAAGRGLQLLFYSVGIGQISSEVPQNLSASRPQDRQFILSSKKLLLSDSGFYLCAWSGTGVGYTFGSGTRLTVV.

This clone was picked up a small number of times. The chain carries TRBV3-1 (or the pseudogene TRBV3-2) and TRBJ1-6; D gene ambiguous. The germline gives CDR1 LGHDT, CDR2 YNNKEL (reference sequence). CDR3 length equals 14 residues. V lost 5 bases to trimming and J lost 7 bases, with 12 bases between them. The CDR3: CASSSLPENSPLHF. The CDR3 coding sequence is TGTGCCAGCAGCTCCCTTCCCGAGAATTCACCCCTCCACTTT.

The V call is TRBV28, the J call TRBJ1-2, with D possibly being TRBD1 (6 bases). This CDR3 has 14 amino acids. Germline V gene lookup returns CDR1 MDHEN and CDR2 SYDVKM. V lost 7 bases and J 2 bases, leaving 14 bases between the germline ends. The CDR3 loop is CASTWGQQNYGYTF. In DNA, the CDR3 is TGTGCCAGCACCTGGGGGCAGCAGAACTATGGCTACACCTTC.

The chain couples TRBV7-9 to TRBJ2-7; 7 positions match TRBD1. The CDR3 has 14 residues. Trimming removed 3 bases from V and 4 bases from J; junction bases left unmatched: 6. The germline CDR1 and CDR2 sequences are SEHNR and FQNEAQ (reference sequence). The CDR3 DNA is TGTGCCAGCAGCTTTGGGACAGACCCGTACGAGCAGTACTTC. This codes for CASSFGTDPYEQYF.

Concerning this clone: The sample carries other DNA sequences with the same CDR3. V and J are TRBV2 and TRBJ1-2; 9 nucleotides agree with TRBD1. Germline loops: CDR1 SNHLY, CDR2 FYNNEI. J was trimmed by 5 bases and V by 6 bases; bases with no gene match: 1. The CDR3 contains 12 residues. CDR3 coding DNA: TGTGCCAGCAGGGACAGGGGATATGGCTACACCTTC. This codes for CASRDRGYGYTF.

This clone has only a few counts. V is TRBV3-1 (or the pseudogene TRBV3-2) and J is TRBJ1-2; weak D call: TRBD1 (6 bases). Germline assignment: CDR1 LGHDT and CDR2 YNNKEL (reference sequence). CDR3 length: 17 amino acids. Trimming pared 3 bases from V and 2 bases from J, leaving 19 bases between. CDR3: CASSHRSRTVGNYGYTF. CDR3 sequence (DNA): TGTGCCAGCAGCCACAGAAGCCGGACAGTTGGGAACTATGGCTACACCTTC.

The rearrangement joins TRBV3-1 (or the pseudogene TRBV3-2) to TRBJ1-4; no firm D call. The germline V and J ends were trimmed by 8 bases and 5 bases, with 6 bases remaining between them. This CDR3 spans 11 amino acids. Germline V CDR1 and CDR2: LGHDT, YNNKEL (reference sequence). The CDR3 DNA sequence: TGTGCCAGCGTCGCGAATGAAAAACTGTTTTTT. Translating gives CASVANEKLFF.

The DNA for the CDR3 is TGTGCCACCAGCAGAGACAGGGGTTCTAACTATGGCTACACCTTC. It is translated as CATSRDRGSNYGYTF. The chain joins TRBV15 to TRBJ1-2; D might be TRBD1 (6 bases). V was cut by 0 bases and J by 0 bases, with 8 bases left in between. Per the germline V gene, CDR1 is LNHNV and CDR2 is YYDKDF (reference sequence). The CDR3 runs to 15 residues.

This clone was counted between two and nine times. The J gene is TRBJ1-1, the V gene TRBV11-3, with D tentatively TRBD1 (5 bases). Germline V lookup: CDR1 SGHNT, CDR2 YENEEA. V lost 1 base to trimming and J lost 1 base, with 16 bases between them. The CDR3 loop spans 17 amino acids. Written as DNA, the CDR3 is TGTGCCAGCAGCTTAGGTTATCGGGCAGGGCCGAACACTGAAGCTTTCTTT. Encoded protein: CASSLGYRAGPNTEAFF.

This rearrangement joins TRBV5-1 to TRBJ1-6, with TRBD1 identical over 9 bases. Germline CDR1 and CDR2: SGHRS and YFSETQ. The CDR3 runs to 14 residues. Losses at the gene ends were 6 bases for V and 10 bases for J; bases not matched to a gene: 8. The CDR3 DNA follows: TGCGCCAGCATGCGCGGACAGGGGTTGTCACCCCTCCACTTT. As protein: CASMRGQGLSPLHF.

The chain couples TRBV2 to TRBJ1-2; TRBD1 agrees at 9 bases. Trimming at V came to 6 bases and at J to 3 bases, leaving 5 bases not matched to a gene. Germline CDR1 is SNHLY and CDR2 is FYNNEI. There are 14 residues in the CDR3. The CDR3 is CASRIRTGDYGYTF. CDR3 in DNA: TGTGCCAGCAGAATCAGGACAGGGGACTATGGCTACACCTTC.